A single sample is the source of the 9 T cell receptor beta chains below, sequenced in a study of early T cells in non-severe SARS-CoV-2 infection. One entry per CDR3 protein results from TCRdb running MiXCR on the 5' RACE reads. Seen here are tens of thousands of distinct CDR3 sequences, 13% observed once, and the top ten hold roughly 5.2%. Input material: whole blood. Source of these receptors: an adult who was a healthcare worker with PCR-confirmed SARS-CoV-2 infection or an uninfected control (not recorded which).

This clonotype came up a few times. The chain recombines TRBV12-3 or TRBV12-4 with TRBJ1-3; tentatively, D is TRBD1 (5 bases). The CDR3 loop spans 13 amino acids. The V and J ends lost 5 bases and 7 bases respectively, with 12 bases between them. CDR3 DNA sequence: TGTGCCAGCAGTATCAGGGTGGGGAACACCATATATTTT. Translation: CASSIRVGNTIYF.

This clonotype was picked up many times. This sequence joins TRBV20-1 and TRBJ2-3; D may be TRBD1 (5 bases). V lost 1 base and J 1 base, leaving 6 bases between the germline ends. The CDR3 consists of 13 residues. CDR1 is DFQATT, CDR2 SNEGSKA, per germline (reference sequence). The CDR3 nucleotides are TGCAGTGCTAGAGTACAGGGCACAGATACGCAGTATTTT. Translated: CSARVQGTDTQYF.

There are many counts of this clonotype. The chain uses TRBV6-2 or TRBV6-3 and TRBJ2-1; D may match TRBD1 or TRBD2 (5 bases each). There are 20 residues in the CDR3. Germline CDR1 is MNHEY and CDR2 is SVGEGT. Trimming left V 5 bases short and J 0 bases short, with 26 bases between. CDR3 nucleotide sequence: TGTGCCAGCAGTCTAGCCCGGGACCCGCTCCCTCAAAGCTCCTACAATGAGCAGTTCTTC. Protein sequence: CASSLARDPLPQSSYNEQFF.

This clonotype was observed at least ten times. The chain joins TRBV12-3 or TRBV12-4 to TRBJ2-1; D is perhaps TRBD2 (6 bases). This CDR3 is 12 amino acids long. Between the trimmed V and J ends, which lost 6 bases and 9 bases, there was a span of 12 bases. CDR3 in DNA: TGTGCCAGCAGCCGATTCGGGAGTGAGCAGTTCTTC. Its protein product is CASSRFGSEQFF.

A few counts support this clonotype. This rearrangement joins TRBV5-5 to TRBJ1-1; no clear D. The CDR3 totals 14 residues. The germline V gene has CDR1 SGHKS and CDR2 YYEKEE (reference sequence). V was pared by 1 base and J by 1 base, with 8 bases between. This chain's CDR3 is CASSLRIENTEAFF. Here the CDR3 DNA reads TGTGCCAGCAGCTTGAGGATCGAGAACACTGAAGCTTTCTTT.

This clonotype was seen ten or more times. The rearrangement uses TRBV3-1 and TRBJ2-2; D is ambiguous. CDR1 and CDR2 from the germline V gene are LGHDT and YNNKEL (reference sequence). The V end lost 6 bases, the J end lost 6 bases, and 5 bases lay between the germline ends. The CDR3 spans 11 residues. CDR3 nucleotides: TGTGCCAGCAGATCCGCCGGGGAGCTGTTTTTT. Translating gives CASRSAGELFF.

This clonotype occurred many times. This chain connects TRBV5-8 to TRBJ2-1; 8 positions agree with TRBD2. CDR1 and CDR2 from the germline V gene are SGHTS and YDEGEE. The CDR3 has 16 residues. After removal of 2 bases from V and 0 bases from J, the junction contained 4 bases not matched to a gene. This chain's CDR3 is CASSLSGGSSYNEQFF. CDR3 nucleotides: TGTGCCAGCAGCTTAAGCGGGGGCAGCTCCTACAATGAGCAGTTCTTC. Full variable domain (rest looked up from reference TRBV5-8 and TRBJ2-1): EAGVTQSPTHLIKTRGQQATLRCSPISGHTSVYWYQQALGLGLQFLLWYDEGEERNRGNFPPRFSGRQFPNYSSELNVNALELEDSALYLCASSLSGGSSYNEQFFGPGTRLTVL.

This clonotype was seen at least ten times. This chain connects TRBV18 to TRBJ1-3, with TRBD1 identical over 7 bases. Trimming took 1 base from V and 2 from J; bases not matched to a gene: 2. Germline CDR1 and CDR2: KGHSH and LQKENI. This CDR3 is built from 15 residues. In nucleotides, the CDR3 is TGTGCCAGCTCACCACAGGGGACAGCTGGAAACACCATATATTTT. Amino acid sequence: CASSPQGTAGNTIYF.

A few counts support this clonotype. The chain couples TRBV6-6 to TRBJ1-2; 8 nucleotides align to TRBD1. CDR1 and CDR2 (germline): MNHNY, SVGAGI (reference sequence). This CDR3 spans 14 amino acids. V was clipped by 6 bases and J by 14 bases; unmatched bases: 17. The CDR3 region has the DNA TGTGCCAGCAGCCCCCCAAGACAGGGGCCTACCGAGACCTTC. Residues: CASSPPRQGPTETF.